What follows are 13 T cell receptor beta chains derived from one specimen sequenced in a study of shared clonotypes between healthy human individuals. Data came from immunoSEQ multiplex PCR; TCRdb stores just in-frame clones and leaves some out. The data contain around 940,000 clones, 70% to 85% of them singletons. The sequencing input was memory CD4+ T cells sorted from blood. Subset noted: CD45RA-negative fraction. These receptors all stem from a man aged 18-30 years in good health.

The chain uses TRBV25-1 and TRBJ1-2, with TRBD1 matching over 7 bases. After removal of 4 bases from V and 4 bases from J, the junction contained 3 bases not matched to a gene. Germline V gives CDR1 MGHDK, CDR2 SYGVNS. The CDR3 has 13 residues. CDR3 bases: TGTGCCAGCAGTGCGGGACAGCTCTATGGCTACACCTTC. Its protein is CASSAGQLYGYTF.

The chain couples TRBV28 to TRBJ1-2; the D is unclear. Germline CDR1 and CDR2: MDHEN and SYDVKM. This CDR3 is built from 15 residues. Trimming pared 3 bases from V and 4 bases from J, leaving 15 bases between. This chain's CDR3 is CASSLVHRTFYGYTF. Here the CDR3 DNA reads TGTGCCAGCAGTTTGGTACACAGAACTTTCTATGGCTACACCTTC.

This clone was seen a handful of times. The sample has other DNA sequences that encode this CDR3 too. The chain employs TRBV27 and TRBJ1-1; 7 bases align to TRBD1. The CDR3 contains 13 residues. Germline loops: CDR1 MNHEY, CDR2 SMNVEV (reference sequence). The trim removed 6 bases at V and 1 base at J, leaving 2 bases unmatched. CDR3 in amino acids: CASRRTGNTEAFF. CDR3 in DNA: TGTGCCAGCAGGCGGACAGGGAACACTGAAGCTTTCTTT.

DNA for the CDR3: TGTGCCAGTAGCGCCTTCCCTAAAACGGAGACCCAGTACTTC. Protein product: CASSAFPKTETQYF. The gene calls are TRBV19 and TRBJ2-5, with no clear D. This CDR3 spans 14 amino acids. Looked up from germline, CDR1 is LNHDA and CDR2 is SQIVND (reference sequence). Trimming took 6 bases from V and 5 from J, leaving 16 bases between them. The complete variable domain, with remaining parts taken from reference TRBV19 and TRBJ2-5, reads DGGITQSPKYLFRKEGQNVTLSCEQNLNHDAMYWYRQDPGQGLRLIYYSQIVNDFQKGDIAEGYSVSREKKESFPLTVTSAQKNPTAFYLCASSAFPKTETQYFGPGTRLLVL.

The rearrangement joins TRBV19 to TRBJ2-2; maybe TRBD1 (6 bases). In germline, CDR1 is LNHDA, CDR2 SQIVND (reference sequence). The ends were cut back, 7 bases at V and 7 bases at J, with 19 bases in the middle. The CDR3 contains 15 residues. Written as DNA, the CDR3 is TGTGCCAGTACCATCCGAGGGGGAGCTGGCGGGGAGCTGTTTTTT. Translated: CASTIRGGAGGELFF.

The chain employs TRBV6-1 and TRBJ2-1; TRBD2 matches 10 bases. Germline CDR1 reads MNHNS; CDR2 reads SASEGT. The ends lost 4 bases at V and 7 bases at J; junction bases unmatched: 10. There are 16 residues in the CDR3. CDR3 coding DNA: TGTGCCAGCAGTGGCAGGGGGACTAGCGCAAAAAATGAGCAGTTCTTC. Its translation: CASSGRGTSAKNEQFF.

This clone occurred a few times. The chain links TRBV30 to TRBJ2-7, with D perhaps TRBD2 (5 bases). The CDR3 loop spans 13 amino acids. Germline V gene lookup returns CDR1 GTSNPN and CDR2 SVGIG (reference sequence). V was clipped by 2 bases and J by 3 bases, with 11 bases between them. The CDR3: CAWSSQRGYEQYF. The CDR3 DNA sequence: TGTGCCTGGAGTTCCCAACGGGGCTACGAGCAGTACTTC. Full variable domain (missing parts from reference TRBV30 and TRBJ2-7): SQTIHQWPATLVQPVGSPLSLECTVEGTSNPNLYWYRQAAGRGLQLLFYSVGIGQISSEVPQNLSASRPQDRQFILSSKKLLLSDSGFYLCAWSSQRGYEQYFGPGTRLTVT.

This clone appeared once. CDR3 amino acids: CASSSQGGGYTF. The CDR3 DNA is TGTGCCAGCAGTTCACAGGGAGGGGGCTACACCTTC. This chain links TRBV27 with TRBJ1-2; a possible D gene is TRBD1 (6 bases). Trimming stripped 4 bases from V and 8 bases from J, with 11 bases between. CDR1 is MNHEY and CDR2 is SMNVEV in the germline V gene (reference sequence). CDR3 length: 12 residues.

This clone was seen only once. V usage is TRBV27 and J usage is TRBJ2-7; TRBD2 is a possible D gene (5 bases). Trimming removed 1 base from V and 0 bases from J, with 13 bases in between. The germline V gene encodes CDR1 MNHEY and CDR2 SMNVEV (reference sequence). This CDR3 has 16 amino acids. The CDR3 nucleotides read TGTGCCAGCAGTTTATGGGCGGGTTCGAGCTCCTACGAGCAGTACTTC. As protein: CASSLWAGSSSYEQYF.

With respect to this clone: In the same sample, other DNA sequences code for this CDR3. CDR3 coding DNA: TGTGCCAGCAGAACGACGGGGACAGGGTCCTACGAGCAGTACTTC. Its protein is CASRTTGTGSYEQYF. This chain connects TRBV6-5 to TRBJ2-7, with TRBD1 matching 9 bases. The trim removed 6 bases at V and 1 base at J, leaving 7 bases unmatched. CDR3 length equals 15 residues. Germline V gene sequence: CDR1 MNHEY, CDR2 SVGAGI.

The chain carries TRBV5-4 and TRBJ2-2, with 13 bases fitting TRBD2. Germline V gene lookup returns CDR1 SGHNT and CDR2 YYREEE (reference sequence). This CDR3 contains 18 residues. The J segment lost 0 bases and the V segment lost 3 bases, leaving 5 bases of the junction unmatched. CDR3 coding DNA: TGTGCCAGCAGCTCGAGGACTAGCGGGGGCTCGAACACCGGGGAGCTGTTTTTT. Protein product: CASSSRTSGGSNTGELFF.

The rearrangement links TRBV5-4 to TRBJ2-7; weak D call: TRBD2 (5 bases). V shed 1 base and J shed 3 bases, with 8 bases lying between them. The CDR3 contains 13 residues. Germline assignment: CDR1 SGHNT and CDR2 YYREEE (reference sequence). The CDR3 loop reads CASSLNGDYEQYF. CDR3 nucleotides: TGTGCCAGCAGCTTGAACGGGGACTACGAGCAGTACTTC. Filled out from reference TRBV5-4 and TRBJ2-7, the complete variable domain reads ETGVTQSPTHLIKTRGQQVTLRCSSQSGHNTVSWYQQALGQGPQFIFQYYREEENGRGNFPPRFSGLQFPNYSSELNVNALELDDSALYLCASSLNGDYEQYFGPGTRLTVT.

The chain uses TRBV5-1 and TRBJ1-1; TRBD1 matches 9 bases. This CDR3 region has 16 residues. The V gene end was trimmed by 3 bases and the J gene end by 1 base; junction bases not matched to a gene: 7. CDR1 and CDR2 from the germline V gene are SGHRS and YFSETQ. CDR3 sequence (DNA): TGCGCCAGCAGCTCAGGGGGACAGGGCTGGAACACTGAAGCTTTCTTT. Translated, it gives CASSSGGQGWNTEAFF.